The 27 T cell receptor beta chains below were found in one sample sequenced in a study of blood T cells in healthy people across ages. It was with a sample-barcoded 5' primer and a J-beta primer mix that a second PCR of roughly 7 to 12 cycles was run. Each CDR3 protein gets one entry after TCRdb re-called the 5' RACE reads with MiXCR. The sample includes some 760,000 distinct CDR3 sequences, 20% to 25% of them seen just once. This same sample was also part of a study on T cells of mothers and their children.

Sequencing was performed on blood. The receptors here all came from a boy between 10 and 17 years old in good health.

The rearrangement uses TRBV6-1 and TRBJ2-5; 7 bases match TRBD2. The CDR3 is made up of 15 amino acids. Per the germline V gene, CDR1 is MNHNS and CDR2 is SASEGT. The V gene end was trimmed by 4 bases and the J gene end by 1 base; junction bases not matched to a gene: 6. CDR3 protein: CASSVQREFQETQYF. The CDR3, as DNA: TGTGCCAGCAGTGTTCAGCGGGAATTCCAAGAGACCCAGTACTTC.

This clonotype was seen more than once but under ten times. This chain connects TRBV10-3 to TRBJ2-3; D gene uncertain. Germline V CDR1 and CDR2: ENHRY, SYGVKD. Trimming pared 2 bases from V and 2 bases from J, leaving 11 bases between. The CDR3 is 15 residues long. DNA for the CDR3: TGTGCCATCAGTGAGATGTTGGCATTCACAGATACGCAGTATTTT. As protein: CAISEMLAFTDTQYF.

This clonotype was seen only a few times. One junction end does not reproduce the germline sequence, and a read error may be involved. The chain combines TRBV9 with TRBJ2-1; D unresolved. This CDR3 comprises 16 residues. CDR1 is SGDLS and CDR2 is YYNGEE in the germline V gene. DNA of the CDR3: TGTACCAGCAGTGCCTGGCACGCCGAAGCCTACAATGAGCAGTTCTTC. Translating gives CTSSAWHAEAYNEQFF.

This sequence joins TRBV28 and TRBJ2-7; 7 bases map to TRBD2. The CDR3 consists of 16 residues. The V gene's germline CDR1 is MDHEN and CDR2 SYDVKM. Losses at the gene ends were 3 bases for V and 3 bases for J; bases not matched to a gene: 11. For the CDR3, the DNA is TGTGCCAGCAGTTTTGGGGTGGAGACTAGCAGCTACGAGCAGTACTTC. Amino acids: CASSFGVETSSYEQYF.

As for this clonotype: An end of the junction differs from the germline gene, which may be a read error. This chain joins TRBV29-1 and TRBJ2-2; D is possibly TRBD2 (5 bases). Germline V gene data show CDR1 as SQVTM and CDR2 as ANQGSEA. The CDR3 spans 13 residues. The CDR3 loop reads CSARGWVTGELVF. CDR3 sequence (DNA): TGCAGCGCCCGAGGATGGGTCACCGGGGAGCTGGTTTTT.

CDR3 bases: TGTGCCAGCTCGTCCCGGGACGGCCCTTCGGACCAGTACTTC. It encodes CASSSRDGPSDQYF. The rearrangement joins TRBV6-6 to TRBJ2-7; D possibly matches TRBD1 or TRBD2 (5 bases each). CDR1 and CDR2 (germline): MNHNY, SVGAGI (reference sequence). This CDR3 spans 14 amino acids. Trimming removed 8 bases from V and 10 bases from J, with 24 bases in between.

This clonotype was counted only a few times. The chain joins TRBV9 to TRBJ1-2, with D tentatively TRBD1 (6 bases). The length of the CDR3 is 16 residues. V was clipped by 0 bases and J by 4 bases, with 16 bases between them. The V gene's germline CDR1 is SGDLS and CDR2 YYNGEE. CDR3 in DNA: TGTGCCAGCAGCGTAGACCAGGGGCGAGCATCCTATGGCTACACCTTC. This codes for CASSVDQGRASYGYTF.

The rearrangement links TRBV13 to TRBJ2-5; D remains unclear. The CDR3 loop spans 13 amino acids. V gave up 5 bases and J gave up 2 bases, with 9 bases separating them. Per the germline V gene, CDR1 is PRHDT and CDR2 is FYEKMQ (reference sequence). CDR3 protein: CASSAASQETQYF. The CDR3 region has the DNA TGTGCCAGCAGCGCGGCATCACAAGAGACCCAGTACTTC. Together with reference TRBV13 and TRBJ2-5, the CDR3 gives the full variable domain: AAGVIQSPRHLIKEKRETATLKCYPIPRHDTVYWYQQGPGQDPQFLISFYEKMQSDKGSIPDRFSAQQFSDYHSELNMSSLELGDSALYFCASSAASQETQYFGPGTRLLVL.

This clonotype has only a few counts. The chain combines TRBV18 with TRBJ2-7, with no clear D. Germline CDR1 KGHSH, CDR2 LQKENI. There are 15 residues in the CDR3. V gave up 2 bases and J gave up 2 bases, with 13 bases separating them. The CDR3 nucleotides read TGTGCCAGCTCACCATTAAGAGATACACCCTACGAGCAGTACTTC. Protein: CASSPLRDTPYEQYF.

J is TRBJ1-1 and V is TRBV20-1; 7 bases align to TRBD1. V shed 0 bases and J 10 bases; nucleotides not matched to a gene: 5. Germline lookup yields CDR1 DFQATT and CDR2 SNEGSKA (reference sequence). The CDR3 has 12 residues. The DNA for the CDR3 is TGCAGTGCTAGAGAACTTAACAGGGGAGCTTTCTTT. Protein product: CSARELNRGAFF.

In its sample, this clonotype was seen a few times. The chain couples TRBV20-1 to TRBJ2-5; maybe TRBD2 (6 bases). The DNA matches TRBJ2-7 better at its end, which makes the J call doubtful. Germline CDR1 DFQATT, CDR2 SNEGSKA (reference sequence). This CDR3 comprises 15 residues. CDR3 in amino acids: CSARDPTRGDYEQYF. CDR3 nucleotide sequence: TGCAGTGCTAGAGACCCGACTAGGGGAGACTACGAGCAGTACTTC.

This clonotype has just a few counts. The chain combines TRBV4-3 with TRBJ2-1, with 10 bases fitting TRBD1. Germline CDR1 is LGHNA and CDR2 is YSLEER. The junction had 4 bases not matched to a gene; V was cut back by 5 bases and J by 6 bases. This CDR3 is 14 amino acids long. In DNA form, the CDR3 reads TGCGCCAGCAGCGCGGGACAGGGGAGCAATGAGCAGTTCTTC. Translated: CASSAGQGSNEQFF.

This clonotype was recorded once. This chain joins TRBV18 and TRBJ1-1, with 10 positions matching TRBD1. The V gene end was trimmed by 6 bases and the J gene end by 6 bases; junction bases not matched to a gene: 7. From germline, CDR1 is KGHSH and CDR2 LQKENI. This CDR3 spans 14 amino acids. CDR3 nucleotides: TGTGCCAGCTCTGACAGGGGGCTCAATGCTGAAGCTTTCTTT. The encoded protein is CASSDRGLNAEAFF.

In its sample, this clonotype was seen a few times. This chain connects TRBV5-1 to TRBJ1-4; 7 bases map to TRBD1. The CDR3 length is 15 residues. V lost 4 bases and J lost 0; bases outside the gene matches: 3. CDR1 and CDR2 (germline): SGHRS, YFSETQ. The CDR3 is CASSVGQATNEKLFF. The CDR3 nucleotides read TGCGCCAGCAGCGTAGGACAGGCAACTAATGAAAAACTGTTTTTT.

This clonotype came up a few times. The DNA is omitted, as the CDR3 cannot be located on it reliably, and the CDR3 follows TCRdb's listing. This chain links TRBV12-3 or TRBV12-4 with TRBJ1-1; the table's D call TRBD1 went unverified against the DNA. Termini included, the CDR3 measures 14 amino acids. This CDR3 reads CASILDRVSTEAFF.

This clonotype was counted a few times. This chain uses TRBV9 with TRBJ2-5; TRBD2 matches 14 bases. From germline, CDR1 is SGDLS and CDR2 YYNGEE. The CDR3 is 17 amino acids. J was trimmed by 1 base and V by 2 bases; bases with no gene match: 4. The CDR3 reads CASSVGTSGRTQETQYF. The CDR3 bases are TGTGCCAGCAGCGTGGGGACTAGCGGGAGAACCCAAGAGACCCAGTACTTC. The variable domain in full, with the rest retrieved from reference TRBV9 and TRBJ2-5, is DSGVTQTPKHLITATGQRVTLRCSPRSGDLSVYWYQQSLDQGLQFLIQYYNGEERAKGNILERFSAQQFPDLHSELNLSSLELGDSALYFCASSVGTSGRTQETQYFGPGTRLLVL.

This chain connects TRBV5-1 to TRBJ2-5; 11 bases match TRBD2. The tail of the sequence fits TRBJ2-1 better, so the J call may be wrong. The CDR3 is made up of 14 amino acids. Germline CDR1 and CDR2: SGHRS and YFSETQ. In nucleotides, the CDR3 is TGCGCCAGCACCTTAGCGGGGGGGCGAAATGAGCAGTTCTTC. Translation gives CASTLAGGRNEQFF.

The chain has TRBV18 and TRBJ1-4; D gene uncertain. The CDR3 consists of 14 residues. Germline V CDR1 and CDR2: KGHSH, LQKENI. The V gene lost 0 bases and the J gene lost 8 bases, with 10 bases spanning the gap. CDR3 nucleotides: TGTGCCAGCTCACCACCCAGCAGGCCCGAAAAACTGTTTTTT. Protein product: CASSPPSRPEKLFF.

This clonotype has just a few counts. The chain joins TRBV4-3 to TRBJ2-7, with a possible D match to TRBD1 (5 bases). Trimming left V 1 base short and J 1 base short, with 8 bases between. The CDR3 sequence is 14 residues long. The germline V gene encodes CDR1 LGHNA and CDR2 YSLEER. The chain's CDR3 is CASSQADTSYEQYF. As DNA, the CDR3 is TGCGCCAGCAGCCAAGCGGACACATCCTACGAGCAGTACTTC.

The rearrangement uses TRBV4-1 and TRBJ1-4; D is unclear. The CDR3 extends over 16 amino acids. Germline CDR1 is MGHRA and CDR2 is YSYEKL. Trimming removed 8 bases from V and 5 bases from J, with 21 bases in between. CDR3 residues: CASAPSLGKTNEKLFF. CDR3 DNA: TGCGCCAGCGCTCCCTCGTTGGGCAAAACCAATGAAAAACTGTTTTTT.

This clonotype was recorded at least ten times. This sequence joins TRBV29-1 and TRBJ2-5; D tentatively reads TRBD1 or TRBD2 (5 bases each). Trimming took off 5 bases at V and 5 bases at J, with 18 bases between the two ends. Germline assignment: CDR1 SQVTM and CDR2 ANQGSEA. This CDR3 region has 14 residues. The CDR3 spells CSVPRGRGGETQYF. CDR3 DNA: TGCAGCGTTCCCCGCGGTAGGGGCGGGGAGACCCAGTACTTC.

This clonotype came up a few times. The chain has TRBV4-3 and TRBJ2-6, with 7 nucleotides matching TRBD1. The junction had 7 bases not matched to a gene; V was cut back by 1 base and J by 1 base. This CDR3 has 18 residues. Germline loops: CDR1 LGHNA, CDR2 YSLEER. CDR3 in DNA: TGCGCCAGCAGCCAAGTTATAGGGGGCAGGTCTGGGGCCAACGTCCTGACTTTC. Its protein is CASSQVIGGRSGANVLTF.

This clonotype turned up a few times. The chain is built from TRBV28 and TRBJ2-7; 9 bases map to TRBD1. Germline-derived CDR1 and CDR2 are MDHEN and SYDVKM. V gave up 4 bases and J gave up 1 base; unmatched junction bases: 11. CDR3 length equals 17 residues. DNA for the CDR3: TGTGCCAGCAGTTGGTGGTCGGGGACAGGGCCTTCCTACGAGCAGTACTTC. As protein: CASSWWSGTGPSYEQYF.

Only a few counts were recorded for this clonotype. The V gene is TRBV15, the J gene TRBJ2-5; D gene ambiguous. Germline V gene data show CDR1 as LNHNV and CDR2 as YYDKDF (reference sequence). Trimming cost V 0 bases and J 2 bases, with 4 bases left between them. This CDR3 is built from 13 residues. Here the CDR3 reads CATSREKQETQYF. The CDR3 DNA sequence: TGTGCCACCAGCAGAGAAAAACAAGAGACCCAGTACTTC.

The chain uses TRBV12-3 or TRBV12-4 and TRBJ1-1; D may be TRBD1 (6 bases). V lost 5 bases, J lost 4 bases, and 14 bases lay in between. CDR3 length: 14 residues. DNA for the CDR3: TGTGCCAGCAGTCGAACAGGGTACGGCACTGAAGCTTTCTTT. Protein: CASSRTGYGTEAFF.

V gene TRBV12-3 or TRBV12-4 combines with J gene TRBJ2-7; perhaps D is TRBD1 or TRBD2 (5 bases each). V was pared by 0 bases and J by 9 bases, with 18 bases between. The CDR3 is made up of 15 amino acids. Written as DNA, the CDR3 is TGTGCCAGCAGTTTAGCGGGGGACCTCCTACGTGGGCAGTACTTC. Protein product: CASSLAGDLLRGQYF.

This clonotype has only a few counts. CDR3 residues: CASSQVPSGGADTQYF. The CDR3 DNA is TGCGCCAGCAGCCAAGTACCTAGCGGGGGGGCAGATACGCAGTATTTT. The rearrangement uses TRBV4-3 and TRBJ2-3; 12 bases fit TRBD2. The CDR3 is 16 residues long. The junction had 3 bases not matched to a gene; V was cut back by 1 base and J by 4 bases. Per germline, CDR1 LGHNA and CDR2 YSLEER.